Presented here are 8 T cell receptor beta chains from one specimen sequenced in a study of lymphopenia after photon versus proton radiotherapy. Clones were sequenced by immunoSEQ multiplex PCR, and TCRdb holds only the in-frame ones, with some missing. This sample carries about 30,000 clones, nearly 95% of them seen once, and the ten largest clones take roughly 0.71%. The starting material was peripheral blood, obtained from a patient treated with photon-based radiotherapy. The receptor source for this set is a woman aged 50 to 60 with cholangiocarcinoma.

The genes are TRBV5-4 and TRBJ1-5; TRBD1 might be the D (6 bases). This CDR3 is 15 amino acids long. CDR1 is SGHNT, CDR2 YYREEE, per germline (reference sequence). V lost 0 bases, J lost 4 bases, and 11 bases lay in between. CDR3 protein: CASSLGGGRNQPQHF. The CDR3 DNA is TGTGCCAGCAGCTTGGGAGGGGGTAGAAATCAGCCCCAGCATTTT.

V gene TRBV7-2 combines with J gene TRBJ2-7, with TRBD2 identical over 11 bases. The CDR3 is made up of 15 amino acids. With V trimmed by 6 bases and J by 2 bases, 6 bases remained unmatched. Germline lookup yields CDR1 SGHTA and CDR2 FQGNSA. CDR3 nucleotide sequence: TGTGCCAGCAGTTTTAGCGGGGGGGCACCCTACGAGCAGTACTTC. It yields the protein CASSFSGGAPYEQYF.

The chain couples TRBV7-2 to TRBJ1-1, with D uncertain. This CDR3 contains 13 residues. CDR1 is SGHTA and CDR2 is FQGNSA in the germline V gene. Trimming left V 6 bases short and J 1 base short, with 9 bases between. The CDR3 DNA follows: TGTGCCAGCAGTTCCGGACGGAACACTGAAGCTTTCTTT. This codes for CASSSGRNTEAFF.

This clone came up once. This chain connects TRBV7-2 to TRBJ1-2, with TRBD1 identical over 7 bases. The CDR3 has 15 residues. Per the germline V gene, CDR1 is SGHTA and CDR2 is FQGNSA. With 5 bases clipped from V and 5 bases from J, the junction kept 11 bases outside the gene matches. The CDR3: CASSNIGTDYYGYTF. The CDR3, as DNA: TGTGCCAGCAGCAACATCGGGACAGATTATTATGGCTACACCTTC.

The gene calls are TRBV7-8 and TRBJ1-3; 7 bases match TRBD1. This CDR3 region has 15 residues. Unmatched junction bases numbered 8, after V lost 5 bases and J lost 4 bases. Germline V lookup: CDR1 SGHVS, CDR2 FQNEAQ. CDR3 region: CASSPTGVFGNTIYF. Here the CDR3 DNA reads TGTGCCAGCAGCCCTACAGGGGTATTCGGAAACACCATATATTTT.

The chain joins TRBV19 to TRBJ2-2; 8 bases align to TRBD1. Germline V gene sequence: CDR1 LNHDA, CDR2 SQIVND (reference sequence). Trimming removed 2 bases from V and 5 bases from J; junction bases left unmatched: 4. CDR3 size: 15 residues. CDR3 nucleotide sequence: TGTGCCAGTAGTATAACACGGACAGGGACCGGGGAGCTGTTTTTT. It translates to CASSITRTGTGELFF.

This sequence joins TRBV28 and TRBJ2-1, with 7 bases matching TRBD2. CDR3 length: 15 amino acids. Trimming cost V 5 bases and J 5 bases; bases outside gene matches: 9. Germline V gene lookup returns CDR1 MDHEN and CDR2 SYDVKM. As DNA, the CDR3 is TGTGCCAGCAGTCCAGGCGGGGGTCCCCACAATGAGCAGTTCTTC. Translating it yields CASSPGGGPHNEQFF.

V usage is TRBV9 and J usage is TRBJ1-1; D unclear. CDR1 is SGDLS, CDR2 YYNGEE, per germline. Trimming took off 0 bases at V and 11 bases at J, with 14 bases between the two ends. The CDR3 contains 13 residues. The CDR3 nucleotides are TGTGCCAGCAGCGTAGGTGGAACCTCACCGGCTTTCTTT. This encodes CASSVGGTSPAFF.